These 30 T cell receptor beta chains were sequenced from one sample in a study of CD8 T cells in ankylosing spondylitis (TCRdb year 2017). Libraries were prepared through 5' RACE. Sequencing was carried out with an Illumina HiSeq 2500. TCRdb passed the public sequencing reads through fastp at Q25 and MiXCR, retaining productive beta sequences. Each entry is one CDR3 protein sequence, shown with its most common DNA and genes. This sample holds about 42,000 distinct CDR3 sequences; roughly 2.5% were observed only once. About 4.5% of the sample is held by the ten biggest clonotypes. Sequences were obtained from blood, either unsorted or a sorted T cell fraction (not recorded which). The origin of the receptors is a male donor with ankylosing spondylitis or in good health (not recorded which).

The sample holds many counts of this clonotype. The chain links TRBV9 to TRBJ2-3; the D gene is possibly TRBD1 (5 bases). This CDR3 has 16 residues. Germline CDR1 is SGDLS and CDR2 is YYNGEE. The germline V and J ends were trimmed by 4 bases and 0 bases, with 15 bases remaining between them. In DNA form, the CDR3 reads TGTGCCAGCAGCCCACACGACAGCAGAAGCACAGATACGCAGTATTTT. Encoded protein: CASSPHDSRSTDTQYF.

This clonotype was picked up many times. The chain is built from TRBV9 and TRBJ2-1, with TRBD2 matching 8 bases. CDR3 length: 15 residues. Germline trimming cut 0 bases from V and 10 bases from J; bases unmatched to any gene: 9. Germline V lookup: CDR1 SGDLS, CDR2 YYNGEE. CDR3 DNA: TGTGCCAGCAGCGTAGCTAGCGGGTTAGAGGGGGAGCAGTTCTTC. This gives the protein CASSVASGLEGEQFF.

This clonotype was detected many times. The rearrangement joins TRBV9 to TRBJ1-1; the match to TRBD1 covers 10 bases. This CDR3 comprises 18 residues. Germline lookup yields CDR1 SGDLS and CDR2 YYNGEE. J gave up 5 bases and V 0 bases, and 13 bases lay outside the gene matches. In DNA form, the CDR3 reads TGTGCCAGCAGCGTAGATGCGGGACAGGGGTTCGAGTTGACTGAAGCTTTCTTT. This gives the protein CASSVDAGQGFELTEAFF.

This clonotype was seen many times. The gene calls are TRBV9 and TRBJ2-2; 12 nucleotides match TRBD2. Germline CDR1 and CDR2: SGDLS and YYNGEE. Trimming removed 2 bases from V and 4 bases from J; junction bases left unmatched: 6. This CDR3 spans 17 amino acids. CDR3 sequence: CASSVSLAGGSTGELFF. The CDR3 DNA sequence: TGTGCCAGCAGCGTTTCCCTAGCGGGAGGGAGCACCGGGGAGCTGTTTTTT.

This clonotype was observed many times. The CDR3 loop is CASSVGVNSGNTIYF. For the CDR3, the DNA is TGTGCCAGCAGCGTAGGGGTGAACTCTGGAAACACCATATATTTT. This sequence joins TRBV9 and TRBJ1-3; no definite D call. Trimming cost V 0 bases and J 0 bases, with 7 bases left between them. This CDR3 has 15 amino acids. Germline assignment: CDR1 SGDLS and CDR2 YYNGEE.

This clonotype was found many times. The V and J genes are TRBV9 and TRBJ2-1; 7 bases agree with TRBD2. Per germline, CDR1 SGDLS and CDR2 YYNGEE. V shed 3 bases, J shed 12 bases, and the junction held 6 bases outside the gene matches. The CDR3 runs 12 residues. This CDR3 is CASSGVRGVQFF. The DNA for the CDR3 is TGTGCCAGCAGCGGCGTTCGGGGGGTGCAGTTCTTC.

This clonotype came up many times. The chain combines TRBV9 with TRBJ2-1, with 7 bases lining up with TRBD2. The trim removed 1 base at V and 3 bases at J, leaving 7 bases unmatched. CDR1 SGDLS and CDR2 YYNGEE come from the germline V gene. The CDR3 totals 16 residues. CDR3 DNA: TGTGCCAGCAGCGTATTATCGGCTAGCGGCTACAATGAGCAGTTCTTC. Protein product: CASSVLSASGYNEQFF.

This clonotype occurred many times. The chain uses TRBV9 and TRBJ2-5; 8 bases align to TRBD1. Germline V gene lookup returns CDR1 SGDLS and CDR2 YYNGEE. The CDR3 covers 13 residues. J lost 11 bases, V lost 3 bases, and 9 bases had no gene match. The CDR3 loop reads CASSASGTGPQYF. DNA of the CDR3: TGTGCCAGCAGCGCCTCCGGGACAGGCCCTCAGTACTTC. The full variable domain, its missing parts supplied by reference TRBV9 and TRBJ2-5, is DSGVTQTPKHLITATGQRVTLRCSPRSGDLSVYWYQQSLDQGLQFLIQYYNGEERAKGNILERFSAQQFPDLHSELNLSSLELGDSALYFCASSASGTGPQYFGPGTRLLVL.

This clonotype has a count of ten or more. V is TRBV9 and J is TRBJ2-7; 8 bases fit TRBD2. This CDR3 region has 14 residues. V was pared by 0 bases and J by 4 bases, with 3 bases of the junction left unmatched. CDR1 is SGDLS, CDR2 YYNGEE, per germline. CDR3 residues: CASSVGSSGYEQYF. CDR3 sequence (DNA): TGTGCCAGCAGCGTAGGGTCTAGCGGGTACGAGCAGTACTTC.

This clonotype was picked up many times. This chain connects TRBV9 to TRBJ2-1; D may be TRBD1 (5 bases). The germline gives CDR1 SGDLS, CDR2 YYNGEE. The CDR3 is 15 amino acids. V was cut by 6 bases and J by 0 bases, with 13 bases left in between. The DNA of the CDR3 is TGTGCCAGCACTCTTGGGGCTTCCTCCTACAATGAGCAGTTCTTC. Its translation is CASTLGASSYNEQFF.

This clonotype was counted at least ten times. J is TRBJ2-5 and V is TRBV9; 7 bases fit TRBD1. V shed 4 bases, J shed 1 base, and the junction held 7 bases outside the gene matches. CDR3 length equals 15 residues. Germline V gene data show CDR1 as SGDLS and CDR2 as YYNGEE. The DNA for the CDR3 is TGTGCCAGCAGCAGAGGGGGCGGGCCCCAAGAGACCCAGTACTTC. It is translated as CASSRGGGPQETQYF.

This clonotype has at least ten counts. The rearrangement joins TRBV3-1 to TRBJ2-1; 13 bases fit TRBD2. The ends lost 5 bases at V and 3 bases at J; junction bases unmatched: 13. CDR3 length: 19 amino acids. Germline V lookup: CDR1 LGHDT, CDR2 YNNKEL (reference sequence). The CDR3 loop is CASSTEPTSGRKVYNEQFF. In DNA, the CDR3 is TGTGCCAGCAGCACCGAACCGACTAGCGGGAGGAAAGTCTACAATGAGCAGTTCTTC.

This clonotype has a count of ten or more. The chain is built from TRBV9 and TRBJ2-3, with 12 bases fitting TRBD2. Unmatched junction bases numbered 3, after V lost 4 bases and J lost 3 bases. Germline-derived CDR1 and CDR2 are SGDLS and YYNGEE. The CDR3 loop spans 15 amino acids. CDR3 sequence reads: CASSLTSGSTDTQYF. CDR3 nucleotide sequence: TGTGCCAGCAGCCTGACTAGCGGGAGTACAGATACGCAGTATTTT.

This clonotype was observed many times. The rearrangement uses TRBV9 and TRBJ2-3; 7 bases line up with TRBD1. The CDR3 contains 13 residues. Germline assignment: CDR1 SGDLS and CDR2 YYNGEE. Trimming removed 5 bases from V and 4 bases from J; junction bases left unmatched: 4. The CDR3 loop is CASSYTGADTQYF. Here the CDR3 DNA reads TGTGCCAGCAGTTATACAGGGGCAGATACGCAGTATTTT.

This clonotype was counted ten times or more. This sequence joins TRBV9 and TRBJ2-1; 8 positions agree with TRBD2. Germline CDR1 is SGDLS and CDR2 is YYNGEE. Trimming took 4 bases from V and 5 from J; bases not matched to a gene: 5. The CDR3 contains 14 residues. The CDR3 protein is CASSPGTRNNEQFF. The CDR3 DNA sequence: TGTGCCAGCAGCCCGGGGACTAGGAACAATGAGCAGTTCTTC.

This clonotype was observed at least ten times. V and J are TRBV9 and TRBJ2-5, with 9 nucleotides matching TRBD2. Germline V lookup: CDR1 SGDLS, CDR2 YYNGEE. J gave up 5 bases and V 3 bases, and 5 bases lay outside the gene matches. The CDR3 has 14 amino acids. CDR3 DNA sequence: TGTGCCAGCAGCGGCGGGACTAGCTTTGAGACCCAGTACTTC. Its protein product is CASSGGTSFETQYF. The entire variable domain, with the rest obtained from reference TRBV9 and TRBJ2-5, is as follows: DSGVTQTPKHLITATGQRVTLRCSPRSGDLSVYWYQQSLDQGLQFLIQYYNGEERAKGNILERFSAQQFPDLHSELNLSSLELGDSALYFCASSGGTSFETQYFGPGTRLLVL.

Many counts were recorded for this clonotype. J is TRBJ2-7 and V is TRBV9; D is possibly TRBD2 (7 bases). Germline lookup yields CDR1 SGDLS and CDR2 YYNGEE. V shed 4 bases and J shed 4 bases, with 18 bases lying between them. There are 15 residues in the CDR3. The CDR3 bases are TGTGCCAGCAGCCGAGGGGGGGTTAGCGGGTACGAGCAGTACTTC. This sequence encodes CASSRGGVSGYEQYF.

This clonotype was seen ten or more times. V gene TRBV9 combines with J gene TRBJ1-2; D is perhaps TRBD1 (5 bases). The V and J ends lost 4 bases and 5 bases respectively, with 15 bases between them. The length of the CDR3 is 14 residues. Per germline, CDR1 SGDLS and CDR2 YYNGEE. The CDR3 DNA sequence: TGTGCCAGCAGCCTTGGGGGGGGTCTGTATGGCTACACCTTC. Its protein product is CASSLGGGLYGYTF.

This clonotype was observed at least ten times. This CDR3 reads CASSPGTSGTNYEQYF. The CDR3 DNA reads TGTGCCAGCAGCCCCGGGACTAGCGGGACCAACTACGAGCAGTACTTC. The rearrangement joins TRBV9 to TRBJ2-7, with 13 bases aligning to TRBD2. The CDR3 runs to 16 residues. In germline, CDR1 is SGDLS, CDR2 YYNGEE. The V gene end was trimmed by 4 bases and the J gene end by 3 bases; junction bases not matched to a gene: 7.

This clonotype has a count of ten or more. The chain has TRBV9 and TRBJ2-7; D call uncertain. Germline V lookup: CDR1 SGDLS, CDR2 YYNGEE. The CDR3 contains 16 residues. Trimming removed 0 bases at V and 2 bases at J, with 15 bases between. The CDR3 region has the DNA TGTGCCAGCAGCGTAGAGGTCGCCGCTCTACCCTACGAGCAGTACTTC. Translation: CASSVEVAALPYEQYF.

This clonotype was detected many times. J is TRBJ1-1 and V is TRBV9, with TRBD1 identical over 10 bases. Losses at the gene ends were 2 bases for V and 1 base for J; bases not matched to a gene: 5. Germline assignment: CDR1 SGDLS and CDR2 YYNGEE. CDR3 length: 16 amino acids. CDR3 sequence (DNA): TGTGCCAGCAGCGTCCACAGGGACAGGGGGAACACTGAAGCTTTCTTT. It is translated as CASSVHRDRGNTEAFF. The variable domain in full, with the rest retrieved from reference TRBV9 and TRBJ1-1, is DSGVTQTPKHLITATGQRVTLRCSPRSGDLSVYWYQQSLDQGLQFLIQYYNGEERAKGNILERFSAQQFPDLHSELNLSSLELGDSALYFCASSVHRDRGNTEAFFGQGTRLTVV.

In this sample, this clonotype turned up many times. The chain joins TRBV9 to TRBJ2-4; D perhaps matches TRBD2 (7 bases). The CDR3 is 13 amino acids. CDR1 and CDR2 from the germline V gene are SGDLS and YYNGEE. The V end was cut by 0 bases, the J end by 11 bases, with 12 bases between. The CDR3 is CASSVAPGGLQYF. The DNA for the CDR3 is TGTGCCAGCAGCGTAGCTCCCGGGGGGCTTCAGTACTTC. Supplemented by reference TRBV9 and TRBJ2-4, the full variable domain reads DSGVTQTPKHLITATGQRVTLRCSPRSGDLSVYWYQQSLDQGLQFLIQYYNGEERAKGNILERFSAQQFPDLHSELNLSSLELGDSALYFCASSVAPGGLQYFGAGTRLSVL.

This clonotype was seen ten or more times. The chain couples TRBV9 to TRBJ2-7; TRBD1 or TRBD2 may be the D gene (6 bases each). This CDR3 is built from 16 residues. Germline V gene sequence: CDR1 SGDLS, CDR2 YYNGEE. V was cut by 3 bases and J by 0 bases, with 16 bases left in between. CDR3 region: CASSEGKGGSSYEQYF. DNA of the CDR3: TGTGCCAGCAGCGAAGGGAAGGGGGGAAGCTCCTACGAGCAGTACTTC.

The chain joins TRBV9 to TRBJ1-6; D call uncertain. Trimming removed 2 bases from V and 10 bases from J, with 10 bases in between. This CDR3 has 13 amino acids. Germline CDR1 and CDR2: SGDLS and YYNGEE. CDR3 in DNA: TGTGCCAGCAGCGTTACGGGGAAATCACCCCTCCACTTT. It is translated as CASSVTGKSPLHF.

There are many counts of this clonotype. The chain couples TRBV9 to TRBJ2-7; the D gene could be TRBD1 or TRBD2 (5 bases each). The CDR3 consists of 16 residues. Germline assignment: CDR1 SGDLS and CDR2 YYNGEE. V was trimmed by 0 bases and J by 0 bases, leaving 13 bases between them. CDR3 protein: CASSVGGDSASYEQYF. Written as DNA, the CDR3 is TGTGCCAGCAGCGTAGGAGGGGATAGCGCCTCCTACGAGCAGTACTTC.

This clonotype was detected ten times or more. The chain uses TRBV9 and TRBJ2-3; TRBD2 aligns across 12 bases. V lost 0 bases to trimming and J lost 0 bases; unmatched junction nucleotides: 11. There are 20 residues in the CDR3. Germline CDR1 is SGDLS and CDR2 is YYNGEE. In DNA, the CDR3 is TGTGCCAGCAGCGTAGCTACGTCTAGCGGGAGGGCCCGGAGCACAGATACGCAGTATTTT. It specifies CASSVATSSGRARSTDTQYF. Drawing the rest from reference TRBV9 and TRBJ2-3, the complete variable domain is DSGVTQTPKHLITATGQRVTLRCSPRSGDLSVYWYQQSLDQGLQFLIQYYNGEERAKGNILERFSAQQFPDLHSELNLSSLELGDSALYFCASSVATSSGRARSTDTQYFGPGTRLTVL.

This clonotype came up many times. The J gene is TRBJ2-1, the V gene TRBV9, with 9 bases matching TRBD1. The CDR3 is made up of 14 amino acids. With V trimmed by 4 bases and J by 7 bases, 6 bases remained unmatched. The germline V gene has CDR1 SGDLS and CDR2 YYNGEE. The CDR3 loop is CASSPPGTGNEQFF. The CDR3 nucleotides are TGTGCCAGCAGCCCCCCCGGGACAGGGAATGAGCAGTTCTTC.

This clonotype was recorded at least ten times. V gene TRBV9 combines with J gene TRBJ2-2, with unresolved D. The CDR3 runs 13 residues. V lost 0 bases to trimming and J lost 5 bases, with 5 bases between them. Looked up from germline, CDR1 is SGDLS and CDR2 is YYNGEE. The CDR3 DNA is TGTGCCAGCAGCGTAGAACCAACCGGGGAGCTGTTTTTT. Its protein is CASSVEPTGELFF.

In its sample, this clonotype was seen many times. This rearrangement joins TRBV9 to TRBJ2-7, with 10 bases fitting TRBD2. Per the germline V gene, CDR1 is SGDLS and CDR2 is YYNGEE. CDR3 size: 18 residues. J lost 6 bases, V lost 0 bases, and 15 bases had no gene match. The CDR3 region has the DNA TGTGCCAGCAGCGTAGGCCTCTCCGGAGCGGGAGGGTCTGGCGAGCAGTACTTC. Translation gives CASSVGLSGAGGSGEQYF.

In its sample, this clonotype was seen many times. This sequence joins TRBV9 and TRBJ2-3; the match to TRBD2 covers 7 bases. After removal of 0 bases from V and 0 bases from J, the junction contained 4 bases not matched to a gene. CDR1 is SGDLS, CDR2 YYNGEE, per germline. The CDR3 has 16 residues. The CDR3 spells CASSVGGRVSTDTQYF. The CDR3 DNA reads TGTGCCAGCAGCGTAGGAGGGAGGGTAAGCACAGATACGCAGTATTTT.